The 23 T cell receptor beta chains given below trace back to one sample, sequenced in a study of blood T cells in healthy people across ages. Then a second PCR, running roughly 7 to 11 cycles, was carried out with a sample-barcoded 5' primer and a J-beta primer mix. TCRdb reprocessed the 5' RACE reads via MiXCR and lists one record per CDR3 protein. The profile covers under 1,000,000 distinct CDR3 sequences, with under 40% appearing a single time and approximately 13% taken by the ten largest. What was sequenced was blood. Receptors originate from a man in his late teens or twenties in good health.

This chain joins TRBV5-1 and TRBJ2-7; D may be TRBD2 (5 bases). The CDR3 length is 13 residues. The V and J ends lost 3 bases and 7 bases respectively, with 14 bases between them. Germline values: CDR1 SGHRS, CDR2 YFSETQ. The CDR3 loop is CASSSDLTNEQYF. DNA for the CDR3: TGCGCCAGCAGCTCGGACTTAACGAATGAGCAGTACTTC.

There are many counts of this clonotype. CDR3 nucleotide sequence: TGTGCCATCACCCAAGGGCGGGGATCCACAGATACGCAGTATTTT. Translated: CAITQGRGSTDTQYF. The V gene is TRBV10-3, the J gene TRBJ2-3; a weak D match, TRBD2 (6 bases). Trimming left V 7 bases short and J 2 bases short, with 16 bases between. CDR1 and CDR2 from the germline V gene are ENHRY and SYGVKD. This CDR3 spans 15 amino acids.

The chain joins TRBV4-1 to TRBJ2-5; possibly TRBD1 for D (5 bases). Germline CDR1 reads MGHRA; CDR2 reads YSYEKL. The CDR3 is 14 amino acids. V lost 1 base and J 0 bases, leaving 6 bases between the germline ends. The CDR3 region is CASSQAQDQETQYF. The CDR3 coding sequence is TGCGCCAGCAGCCAAGCACAGGACCAAGAGACCCAGTACTTC.

Remarks on this clonotype: A much larger clone is a single base away; this may be a read error. V usage is TRBV7-3 and J usage is TRBJ2-5, with TRBD2 as a possible D gene (5 bases). V was pared by 2 bases and J by 11 bases, with 18 bases between. The CDR3 runs 14 residues. CDR1 SGHTA and CDR2 FQGTGA come from the germline V gene. The DNA for the CDR3 is TGTGCCAGCAGCTTATACGCGGGCCGCAATGAGCAGTACTTC. Amino acid sequence: CASSLYAGRNEQYF.

Comment on this clonotype: One junction end disagrees with the germline gene, perhaps due to a read error. This chain links TRBV9 with TRBJ2-3; unclear D gene. The V gene's germline CDR1 is SGDLS and CDR2 YYNGEE. The CDR3 length is 14 residues. As DNA, the CDR3 is TGTGCCTGCAGCCCCCTAGGGAGCACAGATACGCAGTATTTT. Translated: CACSPLGSTDTQYF.

With respect to this clonotype: This may come from a read error, since a much larger clone is one base off. The chain uses TRBV25-1 and TRBJ2-7; TRBD2 might be the D (6 bases). Trimming pared 3 bases from V and 3 bases from J, leaving 9 bases between. This CDR3 region has 13 residues. CDR1 and CDR2 from the germline V gene are MGHDK and SYGVNS. The chain's CDR3 is CASSDMGGYEQYF. DNA of the CDR3: TGTGCCAGCAGTGATATGGGGGGCTACGAGCAGTACTTC.

This clonotype has a single count. This rearrangement joins TRBV20-1 to TRBJ1-6; a possible D gene is TRBD1 (5 bases). From germline, CDR1 is DFQATT and CDR2 SNEGSKA (reference sequence). Between the trimmed V and J ends, which lost 0 bases and 8 bases, there was a span of 8 bases. There are 13 residues in the CDR3. The CDR3 nucleotides are TGCAGTGCTAGAGACCTAGGGGATTCACCCCTCCACTTT. Translating it yields CSARDLGDSPLHF.

The chain uses TRBV3-1 and TRBJ2-1; a possible D gene is TRBD2 (6 bases). The CDR3 is made up of 14 amino acids. V gave up 4 bases and J gave up 7 bases, with 14 bases separating them. Germline lookup yields CDR1 LGHDT and CDR2 YNNKEL (reference sequence). The CDR3 DNA follows: TGTGCCAGCAGCCTGTTACTAGCCCCTAATGAGCAGTTCTTC. It specifies CASSLLLAPNEQFF.

This clonotype was counted ten times or more. This chain connects TRBV29-1 to TRBJ2-7; D possibly corresponds to TRBD2 (6 bases). CDR1 SQVTM and CDR2 ANQGSEA come from the germline V gene. CDR3 size: 14 residues. Between the trimmed V and J ends, which lost 3 bases and 6 bases, there was a span of 18 bases. DNA of the CDR3: TGCAGCGTTGACATCAGGGACGGAGGGAGCGAGCAGTACTTC. This encodes CSVDIRDGGSEQYF.

In its sample, this clonotype was seen once. Being one base from a much bigger clone, this may be a read error. V is TRBV12-3 or TRBV12-4 and J is TRBJ2-5; D gene ambiguous. The better agreement between TRBJ2-7 and the DNA end casts doubt on the J call. The CDR3 totals 13 residues. Here the CDR3 reads CASSWSETNEQYF. In DNA, the CDR3 is TGTGCCAGCAGTTGGTCCGAGACAAACGAGCAGTACTTC.

The gene calls are TRBV5-1 and TRBJ1-5, with a possible D match to TRBD1 (5 bases). V was cut by 4 bases and J by 2 bases, with 13 bases left in between. Germline CDR1 SGHRS, CDR2 YFSETQ. This CDR3 is 15 amino acids long. CDR3 DNA sequence: TGCGCCAGCAGCAGAGGGGACCTTGGCAATCAGCCCCAGCATTTT. Translated: CASSRGDLGNQPQHF.

This clonotype has more than one count but fewer than ten. This rearrangement joins TRBV12-3 or TRBV12-4 to TRBJ1-1; 9 bases match TRBD1. CDR3 size: 15 residues. J gave up 1 base and V 5 bases, and 5 bases lay outside the gene matches. Here the CDR3 reads CASSPQQGANTEAFF. In nucleotides, the CDR3 is TGTGCCAGCAGTCCCCAACAGGGGGCGAACACTGAAGCTTTCTTT.

This clonotype occurred many times. The gene calls are TRBV7-9 and TRBJ1-2; a possible D gene is TRBD1 (5 bases). Germline V gene sequence: CDR1 SEHNR, CDR2 FQNEAQ (reference sequence). V was clipped by 4 bases and J by 2 bases, with 11 bases between them. The CDR3 length is 14 residues. In DNA form, the CDR3 reads TGTGCCAGCAGCTCAGGGATTCTGAACTATGGCTACACCTTC. This codes for CASSSGILNYGYTF. Full variable domain (rest looked up from reference TRBV7-9 and TRBJ1-2): DTGVSQNPRHKITKRGQNVTFRCDPISEHNRLYWYRQTLGQGPEFLTYFQNEAQLEKSRLLSDRFSAERPKGSFSTLEIQRTEQGDSAMYLCASSSGILNYGYTFGSGTRLTVV.

The chain recombines TRBV6-1 with TRBJ1-2; no definite D call. V dropped 1 base and J dropped 4 bases, with 10 bases sitting between them. The CDR3 totals 14 residues. In germline, CDR1 is MNHNS, CDR2 SASEGT. The CDR3 protein is CASSEDRFSYGYTF. In DNA form, the CDR3 reads TGTGCCAGCAGTGAAGACAGATTCTCCTATGGCTACACCTTC.

The table lists this clonotype with many counts. The chain carries TRBV12-3 or TRBV12-4 and TRBJ2-7; TRBD1 aligns across 7 bases. The CDR3 spans 14 residues. With 5 bases clipped from V and 6 bases from J, the junction kept 10 bases outside the gene matches. This CDR3 is CASSIGDSPSEQYF. The CDR3 bases are TGTGCCAGCAGTATCGGGGACAGTCCTAGCGAGCAGTACTTC.

V gene TRBV6-4 combines with J gene TRBJ2-3; TRBD2 matches at 7 bases. With 6 bases clipped from V and 2 bases from J, the junction kept 8 bases outside the gene matches. This CDR3 is 15 amino acids long. Germline lookup yields CDR1 MRHNA and CDR2 SNTAGT. The CDR3 DNA sequence: TGTGCCAGCAGGAAAGCGGGAAGAACCACAGATACGCAGTATTTT. This codes for CASRKAGRTTDTQYF.

The J gene is TRBJ2-5, the V gene TRBV27, with D uncertain. The germline V gene has CDR1 MNHEY and CDR2 SMNVEV (reference sequence). V lost 2 bases and J 11 bases, leaving 15 bases between the germline ends. This CDR3 is built from 13 residues. Written as DNA, the CDR3 is TGTGCCAGCAGTTTAAGTTTGGTTGCTGAGCAGTACTTC. This codes for CASSLSLVAEQYF.

This clonotype was seen at least ten times. The chain is built from TRBV12-3 or TRBV12-4 and TRBJ2-7; D not resolved. Trimming left V 7 bases short and J 3 bases short, with 10 bases between. There are 12 residues in the CDR3. CDR3 coding DNA: TGTGCCAGCATTGACGGAGACTACGAGCAGTACTTC. Protein product: CASIDGDYEQYF.

The chain employs TRBV5-1 and TRBJ2-3; D might be TRBD1 or TRBD2, each matching 5 bases. V lost 2 bases and J lost 0, with 10 bases in between. CDR1 is SGHRS, CDR2 YFSETQ, per germline. The CDR3 contains 15 residues. The CDR3 here is CASSFPGRSTDTQYF. CDR3 in DNA: TGCGCCAGCAGCTTCCCGGGACGCAGCACAGATACGCAGTATTTT. Drawing the rest from reference TRBV5-1 and TRBJ2-3, the complete variable domain is KAGVTQTPRYLIKTRGQQVTLSCSPISGHRSVSWYQQTPGQGLQFLFEYFSETQRNKGNFPGRFSGRQFSNSRSEMNVSTLELGDSALYLCASSFPGRSTDTQYFGPGTRLTVL.

CDR3 coding DNA: TGCGCCAGCACCCCCGAAGCTAGCGGGGGAGATACGCAGTATTTT. Encoded protein: CASTPEASGGDTQYF. The chain links TRBV5-1 to TRBJ2-3, with 10 bases fitting TRBD2. Germline CDR1 is SGHRS and CDR2 is YFSETQ. The junction had 9 bases not matched to a gene; V was cut back by 6 bases and J by 5 bases. The CDR3 consists of 15 residues.

The chain joins TRBV4-3 to TRBJ2-7; 8 nucleotides match TRBD1. Unmatched junction bases numbered 10, after V lost 0 bases and J lost 6 bases. Germline V gene sequence: CDR1 LGHNA, CDR2 YSLEER. The CDR3 spans 16 residues. CDR3 in DNA: TGCGCCAGCAGCCAAGACTGGGGCGGGACAGGTACCGAGCAGTACTTC. Translated: CASSQDWGGTGTEQYF.

As concerns this clonotype: Compared with germline, one end of the junction differs, possibly owing to a read error. CDR3 nucleotide sequence: TGCGGTGCTCCCCAGCCAGGTGGGGGATACACTGAAGCTTTCTTT. The encoded protein is CGAPQPGGGYTEAFF. The chain uses TRBV20-1 and TRBJ1-1; TRBD1 might be the D (5 bases). The germline V gene encodes CDR1 DFQATT and CDR2 SNEGSKA (reference sequence). The CDR3 covers 15 residues.

This rearrangement joins TRBV6-5 to TRBJ1-5, with D hard to call. The V end was cut by 0 bases, the J end by 0 bases, with 6 bases between. The CDR3 sequence is 15 residues long. The germline CDR1 and CDR2 sequences are MNHEY and SVGAGI. Here the CDR3 DNA reads TGTGCCAGCAGTTACTCGAGGGATAGCAATCAGCCCCAGCATTTT. Translated, it gives CASSYSRDSNQPQHF.